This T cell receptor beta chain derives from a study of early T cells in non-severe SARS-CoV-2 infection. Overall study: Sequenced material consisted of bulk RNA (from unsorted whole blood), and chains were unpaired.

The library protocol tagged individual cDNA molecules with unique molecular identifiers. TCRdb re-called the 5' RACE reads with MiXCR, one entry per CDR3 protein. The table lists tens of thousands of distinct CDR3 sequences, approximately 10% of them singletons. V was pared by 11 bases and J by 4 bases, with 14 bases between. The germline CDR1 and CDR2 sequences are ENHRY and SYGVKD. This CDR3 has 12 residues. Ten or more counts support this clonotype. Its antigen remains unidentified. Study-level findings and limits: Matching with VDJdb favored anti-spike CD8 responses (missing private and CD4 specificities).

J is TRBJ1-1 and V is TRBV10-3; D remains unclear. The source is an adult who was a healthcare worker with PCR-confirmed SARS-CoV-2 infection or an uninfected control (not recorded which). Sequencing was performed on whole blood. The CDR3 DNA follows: TGTGCCGCCAAGAGGGAGGGCACTGAAGCTTTCTTT. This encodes CAAKREGTEAFF.